This note documents a single TCR beta chain sequence. Its target is not known. Trimming at V came to 5 bases and at J to 7 bases, leaving 11 bases not matched to a gene. Germline loops: CDR1 MNHNS, CDR2 SASEGT. CDR3 length equals 16 residues. These data originate in a study of post-analysis software for immune sequencing data. Presence of unique molecular identifiers characterized the TCR beta cDNA libraries. TCRdb analysed the PCR reads with MiXCR anew, one entry per CDR3 protein. The data contain roughly 600,000 distinct CDR3 sequences, 44% of them singletons. General study findings and limits: The study found TRBV5-6, TRBV5-1 and TRBV20-1 among five TRBV segments more frequent in patients than controls.

This TCR came from a girl aged 10 to 17 with multiple sclerosis. The specimen sequenced was blood. The rearrangement links TRBV6-1 to TRBJ2-5; the match to TRBD2 covers 12 bases. The CDR3 is CASSPPLTSGGTTQYF. The CDR3, as DNA: TGTGCCAGCAGTCCACCGTTGACTAGCGGGGGAACGACCCAGTACTTC.